This T cell receptor beta chain appears in the sequencing data of a study of cytomegalovirus exposure and HLA in healthy donors. Germline V gene lookup returns CDR1 MDHEN and CDR2 SYDVKM. Losses at the gene ends were 3 bases for V and 5 bases for J; bases not matched to a gene: 10. CDR3 length: 16 amino acids. The study ran its PCR with 60 Vbeta and 13 Jbeta primers. The method was immunoSEQ multiplex PCR; TCRdb's version includes in-frame clones alone and lacks a portion of them. The table records roughly 100,000 clones, 70% to 90% of them present only once. About this clone itself: Its antigen is currently unknown.

Study outcomes and limitations: In a later analysis, TCR beta V- and J-gene trimming was associated with a missense DCLRE1C variant.

The specimen sequenced was PBMCs. This chain uses TRBV28 with TRBJ2-5; 9 nucleotides line up with TRBD1. The clonotype originates from a man in his forties in good health and CMV-seronegative. The CDR3 protein is CASSLPITGGRETQYF. CDR3 DNA sequence: TGTGCCAGCAGTTTGCCGATCACAGGGGGCAGGGAGACCCAGTACTTC.